This T cell receptor (beta chain) derives from a study of T-cell memory formation after mild COVID-19. Study-level information: In these data, TCR clusters were largely donor specific. Points from the study as a whole: Nothing showed for sure that second-wave clones peaking on day 37 were SARS-CoV-2 specific. Clones that contracted from day 15 to 85 were balanced CD4/CD8, while later expanders leaned CD4+.

Trimming left V 6 bases short and J 0 bases short, with 8 bases between. This CDR3 is built from 13 residues. Germline lookup yields CDR1 SGHRS and CDR2 YFSETQ. This clonotype appeared many times. Its matching antigen is unknown. TCRdb processed the 5' RACE reads anew with MiXCR; each CDR3 protein has one entry. This sample carries about 260,000 distinct CDR3 sequences, around 8% of them seen once, and the ten largest clones take 22%. Material: PBMCs or a T cell subset sorted from them (not recorded which). The source is a man in his late teens or twenties who had mild COVID-19 (a few samples of this study predate the infection). Cell type and time point are not known. This chain links TRBV5-1 with TRBJ2-3, with D perhaps TRBD1 (6 bases). The CDR3 here is CASKDSSTDTQYF. CDR3 in DNA: TGCGCCAGCAAGGACAGTAGCACAGATACGCAGTATTTT.